This passage covers 5 T cell receptor beta chains from one sample sequenced in a study of Ad26.COV2.S vaccination and SARS-CoV-2 variants. Clones were sequenced by immunoSEQ multiplex PCR, and TCRdb holds only the in-frame ones, with some missing. The sample holds about 350,000 clones, around 90% seen once. Sample treatment: some 19 received Ad26.COV2.S at low or high dose, single or two shots; about five received placebo; per-sample allocation not given. At day 63 after the first vaccine or placebo injection, samples were drawn. Material: peripheral blood, obtained in a trial of Ad26.COV2.S vaccine versus placebo. The source is a person between 18 and 65 years old who received the Ad26.COV2.S COVID-19 vaccine or a placebo.

The chain uses TRBV6-5 and TRBJ1-2, with 8 bases that match TRBD1. The CDR3 consists of 14 residues. Losses at the gene ends were 6 bases for V and 5 bases for J; bases not matched to a gene: 8. Germline V lookup: CDR1 MNHEY, CDR2 SVGAGI. The CDR3 spells CASRGQGKSYGYTF. The CDR3 nucleotides read TGTGCCAGCAGAGGACAGGGAAAGAGTTATGGCTACACCTTC.

The chain is built from TRBV21-1 and TRBJ2-2. TRBV21-1 is annotated as a pseudogene. The CDR3 runs 16 residues. DNA of the CDR3: TGTGCCAGCAGCAAGGGGGGGACAGATCTCACCGGGGAGCTGTTTTTT. Amino acid sequence: CASSKGGTDLTGELFF.

The chain carries TRBV12-5 and TRBJ2-5; no definite D call. Germline CDR1 LGHNT, CDR2 FRNRAP. The ends were cut back, 5 bases at V and 3 bases at J, with 4 bases in the middle. This CDR3 region has 11 residues. As DNA, the CDR3 is TGTGCTAGTGGTCCAAAAGAGACCCAGTACTTC. Translating gives CASGPKETQYF.

The V and J genes are TRBV4-3 and TRBJ1-1; D may be TRBD1 (6 bases). Germline assignment: CDR1 LGHNA and CDR2 YSLEER. Trimming pared 3 bases from V and 3 bases from J, leaving 14 bases between. The CDR3 length is 15 residues. The CDR3 region has the DNA TGCGCCAGCAGCCAGGCGATACAGGGATACACTGAAGCTTTCTTT. It yields the protein CASSQAIQGYTEAFF.

The V call is TRBV6-2 or TRBV6-3, the J call TRBJ2-7, with a weak D call TRBD2 (5 bases). Germline V gene data show CDR1 as MNHEY and CDR2 as SVGEGT. The length of the CDR3 is 17 residues. Trimming cost V 2 bases and J 0 bases, with 17 bases left between them. In DNA form, the CDR3 reads TGTGCCAGCAGTTACCCGGAAGGGAGTAGCGCCTCCTACGAGCAGTACTTC. This codes for CASSYPEGSSASYEQYF.